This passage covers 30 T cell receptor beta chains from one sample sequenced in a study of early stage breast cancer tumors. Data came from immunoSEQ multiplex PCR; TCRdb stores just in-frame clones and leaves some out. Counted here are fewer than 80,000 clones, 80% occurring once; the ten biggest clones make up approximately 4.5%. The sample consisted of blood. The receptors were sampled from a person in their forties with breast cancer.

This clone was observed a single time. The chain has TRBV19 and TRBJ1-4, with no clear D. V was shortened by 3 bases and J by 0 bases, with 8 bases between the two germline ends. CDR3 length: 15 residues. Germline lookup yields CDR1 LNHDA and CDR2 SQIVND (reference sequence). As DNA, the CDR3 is TGTGCCAGTAGTATTTCCATTGCAACTAATGAAAAACTGTTTTTT. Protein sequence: CASSISIATNEKLFF. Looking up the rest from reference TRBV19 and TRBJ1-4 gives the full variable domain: DGGITQSPKYLFRKEGQNVTLSCEQNLNHDAMYWYRQDPGQGLRLIYYSQIVNDFQKGDIAEGYSVSREKKESFPLTVTSAQKNPTAFYLCASSISIATNEKLFFGSGTQLSVL.

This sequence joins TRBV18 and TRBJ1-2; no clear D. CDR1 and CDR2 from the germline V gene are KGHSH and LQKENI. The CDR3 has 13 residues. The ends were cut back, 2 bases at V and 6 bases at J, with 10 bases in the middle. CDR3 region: CASSPAIRDGYTF. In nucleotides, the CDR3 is TGTGCCAGCTCACCAGCGATTAGGGATGGCTACACCTTC.

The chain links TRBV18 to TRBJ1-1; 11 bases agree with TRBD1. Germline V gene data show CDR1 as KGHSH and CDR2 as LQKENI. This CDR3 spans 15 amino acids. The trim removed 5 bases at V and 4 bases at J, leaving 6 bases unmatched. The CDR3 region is CASSTQDRGPTEAFF. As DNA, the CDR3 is TGTGCCAGCTCAACCCAGGACAGGGGGCCCACTGAAGCTTTCTTT. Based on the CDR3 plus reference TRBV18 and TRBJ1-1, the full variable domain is NAGVMQNPRHLVRRRGQEARLRCSPMKGHSHVYWYRQLPEEGLKFMVYLQKENIIDESGMPKERFSAEFPKEGPSILRIQQVVRGDSAAYFCASSTQDRGPTEAFFGQGTRLTVV.

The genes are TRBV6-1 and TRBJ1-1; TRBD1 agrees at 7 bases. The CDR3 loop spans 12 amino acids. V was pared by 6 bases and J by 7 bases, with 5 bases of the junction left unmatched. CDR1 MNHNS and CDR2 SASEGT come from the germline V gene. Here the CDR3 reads CASRRTGDEAFF. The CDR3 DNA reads TGTGCCAGCAGAAGGACAGGCGATGAAGCTTTCTTT.

The chain's CDR3 is CASSRTGGSGQPQHF. The CDR3 coding sequence is TGCGCCAGCAGCCGGACAGGGGGAAGCGGACAGCCCCAGCATTTT. V is TRBV4-1 and J is TRBJ1-5; 10 nucleotides align to TRBD1. CDR3 length equals 15 residues. J gave up 7 bases and V 4 bases, and 7 bases lay outside the gene matches. CDR1 and CDR2 from the germline V gene are MGHRA and YSYEKL.

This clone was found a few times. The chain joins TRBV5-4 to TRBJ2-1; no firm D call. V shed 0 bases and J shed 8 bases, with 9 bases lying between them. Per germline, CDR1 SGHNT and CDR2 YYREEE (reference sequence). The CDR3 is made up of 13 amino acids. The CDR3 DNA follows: TGTGCCAGCAGCTTGGTATTTAGGGATGAGCAGTTCTTC. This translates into CASSLVFRDEQFF.

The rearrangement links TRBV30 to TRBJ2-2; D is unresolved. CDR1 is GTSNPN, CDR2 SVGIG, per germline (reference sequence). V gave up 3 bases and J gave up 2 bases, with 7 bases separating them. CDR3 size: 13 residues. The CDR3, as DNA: TGTGCCTGGAGAATGCATAACACCGGGGAGCTGTTTTTT. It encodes CAWRMHNTGELFF.

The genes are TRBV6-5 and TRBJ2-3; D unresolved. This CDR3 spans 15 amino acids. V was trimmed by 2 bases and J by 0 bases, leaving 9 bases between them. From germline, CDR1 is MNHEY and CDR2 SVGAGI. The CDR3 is CASSYSFGSTDTQYF. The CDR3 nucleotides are TGTGCCAGCAGTTACAGTTTTGGAAGCACAGATACGCAGTATTTT.

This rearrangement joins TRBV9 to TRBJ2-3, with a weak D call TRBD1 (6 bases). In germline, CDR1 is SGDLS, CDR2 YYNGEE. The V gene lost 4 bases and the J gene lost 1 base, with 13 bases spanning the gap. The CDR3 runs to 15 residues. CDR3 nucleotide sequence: TGTGCCAGCAGCACGGGACAACCGGGCACAGATACGCAGTATTTT. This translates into CASSTGQPGTDTQYF.

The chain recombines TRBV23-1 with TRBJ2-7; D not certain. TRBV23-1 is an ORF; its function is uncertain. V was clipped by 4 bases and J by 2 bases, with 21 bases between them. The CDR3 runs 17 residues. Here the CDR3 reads CASSPQKSYKPTYEQYF. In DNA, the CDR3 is TGCGCCAGCAGTCCCCAGAAGTCCTATAAACCTACCTACGAGCAGTACTTC.

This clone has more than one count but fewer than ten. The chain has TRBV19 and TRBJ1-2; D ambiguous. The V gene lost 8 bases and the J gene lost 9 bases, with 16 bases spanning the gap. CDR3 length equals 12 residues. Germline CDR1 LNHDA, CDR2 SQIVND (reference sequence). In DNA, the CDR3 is TGTGCCAGTTCTCCAACTTCGTCAAGCTACACCTTC. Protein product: CASSPTSSSYTF.

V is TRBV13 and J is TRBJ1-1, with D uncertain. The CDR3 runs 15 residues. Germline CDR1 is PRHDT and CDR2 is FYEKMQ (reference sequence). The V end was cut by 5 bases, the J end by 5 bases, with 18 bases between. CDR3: CASSLRLWVGTEAFF. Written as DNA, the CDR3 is TGTGCCAGCAGCCTGCGTCTATGGGTTGGGACTGAAGCTTTCTTT.

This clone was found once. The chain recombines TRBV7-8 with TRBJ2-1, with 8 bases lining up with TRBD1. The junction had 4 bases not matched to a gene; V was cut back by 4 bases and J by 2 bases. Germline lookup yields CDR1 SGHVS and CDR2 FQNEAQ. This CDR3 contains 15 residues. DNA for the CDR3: TGTGCCAGCAGCTCCGGACAGGGACCCTACAATGAGCAGTTCTTC. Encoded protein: CASSSGQGPYNEQFF.

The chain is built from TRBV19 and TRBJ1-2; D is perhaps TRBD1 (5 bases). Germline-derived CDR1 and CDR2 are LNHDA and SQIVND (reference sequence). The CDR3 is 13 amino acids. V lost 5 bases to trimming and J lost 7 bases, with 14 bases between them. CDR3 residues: CASSPAPRGGYTF. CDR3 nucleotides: TGTGCCAGTAGTCCCGCCCCAAGGGGTGGCTACACCTTC.

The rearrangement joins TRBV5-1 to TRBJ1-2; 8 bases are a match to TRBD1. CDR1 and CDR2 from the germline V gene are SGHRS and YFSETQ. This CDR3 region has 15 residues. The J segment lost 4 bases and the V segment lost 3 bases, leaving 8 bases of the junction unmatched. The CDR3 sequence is CASSSGTGEGYGYTF. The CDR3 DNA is TGCGCCAGCAGCTCAGGGACAGGCGAGGGCTATGGCTACACCTTC.

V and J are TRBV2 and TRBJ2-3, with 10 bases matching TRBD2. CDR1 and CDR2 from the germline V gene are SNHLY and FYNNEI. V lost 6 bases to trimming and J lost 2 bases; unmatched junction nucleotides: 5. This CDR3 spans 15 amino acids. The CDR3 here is CASSASGSNTDTQYF. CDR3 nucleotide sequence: TGTGCCAGCAGCGCTAGCGGGAGCAACACAGATACGCAGTATTTT.

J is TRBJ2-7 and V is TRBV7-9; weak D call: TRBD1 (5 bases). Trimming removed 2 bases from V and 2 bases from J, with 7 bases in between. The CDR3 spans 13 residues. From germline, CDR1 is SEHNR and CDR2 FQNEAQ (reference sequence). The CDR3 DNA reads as TGTGCCAGCAGCTTACAGGGTACCTACGAGCAGTACTTC. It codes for CASSLQGTYEQYF.

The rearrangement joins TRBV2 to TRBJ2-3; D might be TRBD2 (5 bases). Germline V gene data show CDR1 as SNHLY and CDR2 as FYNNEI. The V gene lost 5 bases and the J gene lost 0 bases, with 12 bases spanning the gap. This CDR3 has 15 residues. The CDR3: CASSLGVTSTDTQYF. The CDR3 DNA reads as TGTGCCAGCAGTCTCGGGGTCACTAGCACAGATACGCAGTATTTT.

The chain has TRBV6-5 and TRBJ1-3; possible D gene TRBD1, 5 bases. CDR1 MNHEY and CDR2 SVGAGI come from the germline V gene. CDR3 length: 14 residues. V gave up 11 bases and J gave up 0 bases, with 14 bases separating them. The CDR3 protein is CAVSRALSGNTIYF. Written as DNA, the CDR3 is TGTGCCGTGTCCAGGGCCCTCTCTGGAAACACCATATATTTT.

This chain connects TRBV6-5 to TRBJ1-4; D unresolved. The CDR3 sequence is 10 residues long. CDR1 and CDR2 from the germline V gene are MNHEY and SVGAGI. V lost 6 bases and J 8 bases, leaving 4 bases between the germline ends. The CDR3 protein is CASRGEKLFF. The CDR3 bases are TGTGCCAGCAGGGGGGAAAAACTGTTTTTT.

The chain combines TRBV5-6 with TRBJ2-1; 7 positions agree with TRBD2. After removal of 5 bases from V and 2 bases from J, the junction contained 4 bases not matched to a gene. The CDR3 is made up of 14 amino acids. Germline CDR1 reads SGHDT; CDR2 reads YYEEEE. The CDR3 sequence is CASSDGRPYNEQFF. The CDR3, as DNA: TGTGCCAGCAGTGACGGGAGGCCCTACAATGAGCAGTTCTTC.

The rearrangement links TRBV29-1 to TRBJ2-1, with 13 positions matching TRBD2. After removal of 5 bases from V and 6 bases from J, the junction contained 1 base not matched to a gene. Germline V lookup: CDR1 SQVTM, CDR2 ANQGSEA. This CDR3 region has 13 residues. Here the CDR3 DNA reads TGCAGCGTTCGACTAGCGGGAGGCAATGAGCAGTTCTTC. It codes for CSVRLAGGNEQFF.

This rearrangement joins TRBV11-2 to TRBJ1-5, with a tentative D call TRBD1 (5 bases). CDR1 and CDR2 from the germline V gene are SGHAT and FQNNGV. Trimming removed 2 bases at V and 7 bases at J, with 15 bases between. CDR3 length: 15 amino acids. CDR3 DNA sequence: TGTGCCAGCAGCTTAACTTCGGGGCGACGGCAGCCCCAGCATTTT. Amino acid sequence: CASSLTSGRRQPQHF.

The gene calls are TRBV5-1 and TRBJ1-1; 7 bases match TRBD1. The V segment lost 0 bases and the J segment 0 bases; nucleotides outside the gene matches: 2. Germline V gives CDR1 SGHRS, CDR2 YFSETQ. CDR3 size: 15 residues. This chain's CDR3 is CASSLVTGLNTEAFF. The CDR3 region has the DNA TGCGCCAGCAGCTTGGTGACAGGGTTGAACACTGAAGCTTTCTTT.

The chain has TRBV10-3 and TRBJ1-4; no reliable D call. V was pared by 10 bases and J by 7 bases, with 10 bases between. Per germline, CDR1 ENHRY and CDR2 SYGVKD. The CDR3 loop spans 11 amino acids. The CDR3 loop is CATGEVEKLFF. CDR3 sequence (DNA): TGTGCCACCGGGGAAGTTGAAAAACTGTTTTTT.

This chain's CDR3 is CASSLVGGAGYGYTF. Written as DNA, the CDR3 is TGTGCCAGCAGCTTAGTGGGGGGCGCGGGTTATGGCTACACCTTC. The rearrangement uses TRBV7-8 and TRBJ1-2, with D possibly being TRBD1 (6 bases). CDR3 length: 15 residues. Germline CDR1 SGHVS, CDR2 FQNEAQ. Trimming pared 1 base from V and 5 bases from J, leaving 14 bases between. The full variable domain, with the rest looked up from reference TRBV7-8 and TRBJ1-2, is GAGVSQSPRYKVAKRGQDVALRCDPISGHVSLFWYQQALGQGPEFLTYFQNEAQLDKSGLPSDRFFAERPEGSVSTLKIQRTQQEDSAVYLCASSLVGGAGYGYTFGSGTRLTVV.

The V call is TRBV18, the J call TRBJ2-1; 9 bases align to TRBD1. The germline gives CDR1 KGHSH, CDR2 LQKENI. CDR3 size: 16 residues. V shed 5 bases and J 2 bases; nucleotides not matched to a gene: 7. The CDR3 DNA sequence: TGTGCCAGCTCAGTAATTACAGGGGGCGCCTACAATGAGCAGTTCTTC. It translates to CASSVITGGAYNEQFF. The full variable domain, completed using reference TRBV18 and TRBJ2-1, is NAGVMQNPRHLVRRRGQEARLRCSPMKGHSHVYWYRQLPEEGLKFMVYLQKENIIDESGMPKERFSAEFPKEGPSILRIQQVVRGDSAAYFCASSVITGGAYNEQFFGPGTRLTVL.

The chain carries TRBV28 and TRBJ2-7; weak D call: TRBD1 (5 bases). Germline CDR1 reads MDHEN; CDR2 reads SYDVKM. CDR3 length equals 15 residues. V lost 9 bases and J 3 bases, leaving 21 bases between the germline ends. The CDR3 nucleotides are TGTGCCAGTCTTGAAGCAGGGCAAGTCCGCTACGAGCAGTACTTC. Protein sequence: CASLEAGQVRYEQYF.

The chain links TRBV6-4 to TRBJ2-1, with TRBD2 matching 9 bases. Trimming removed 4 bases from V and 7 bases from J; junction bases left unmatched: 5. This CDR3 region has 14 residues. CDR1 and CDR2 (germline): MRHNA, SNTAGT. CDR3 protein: CASSGEREVNEQFF. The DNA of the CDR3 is TGTGCCAGCAGTGGCGAGCGGGAGGTTAATGAGCAGTTCTTC.

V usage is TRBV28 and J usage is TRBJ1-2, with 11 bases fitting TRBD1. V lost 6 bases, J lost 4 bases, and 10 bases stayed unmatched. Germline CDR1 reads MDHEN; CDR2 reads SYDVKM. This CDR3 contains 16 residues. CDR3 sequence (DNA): TGTGCCAGCAGAACAGAAGGACAGGGGGCGTTCTATGGCTACACCTTC. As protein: CASRTEGQGAFYGYTF.